Listed here is a single TCR beta chain. The sample holds a few counts of this clone. Its antigen specificity is not known. The record has no base qualities; no much larger clone is one base away. According to the germline V gene (reference sequence), CDR1 reads LGHDT and CDR2 reads YNNKEL. The CDR3 goes from the cysteine to the phenylalanine over 13 residues. Of all the DNA, just the CDR3 is kept, 39 bases in frame from base 1. Clipping removes 1 base from V and 6 bases from J, with 1 as the unmatched junction base count. These data come from a study of blood T cell repertoires in COVID-19 (dated by TCRdb to the early 2020s). Background for the entire study: Collaborator samples came from the United States, Italy and Spain and covered acute and convalescent phases of COVID-19. Where HLA class I and class II types were available, the types were taken from metadata supplied by the sample provider, not from assay-based typing. The prospective study material was composed of cDNA or gDNA derived from T cells, B-cell-depleted T cells, or PBMCs. A freely available public database, intended as a resource for researchers studying the immune response to SARS-CoV-2, is where the repertoires were released. The samples were drawn from the first 160 participants of the ongoing ImmuneRACE study and from some 1,300 subjects provided by 6 global collaborators. Deeply sampled blood TCRbeta repertoires from subjects exposed to, actively infected with, or recovered from COVID-19 were included in the dataset. A de-identified subject ID, COVID-19 status, age in years and sex were almost always included in the sample metadata.

TCRbeta CDR3 regions were amplified from genomic DNA using the immunoSEQ Assay, a bias-controlled multiplex PCR. Per the original workflow: The number of nucleated cells in each sample was estimated by amplification of reference gene primers within the assay. Sequence reads were collapsed and filtered to measure the absolute abundance of every unique TCRbeta CDR3 rearrangement. For each sample, productive Simpson clonality was calculated as the square root of Simpson's diversity index over productive rearrangements. This immuneACCESS table, as held by TCRdb, lists in-frame sequences with V and J called but not all clones. Of the missing ones, under half trace to an unresolved V gene in checked studies; the others have no known cause. The V and J calls and the clone size are those of that table, but D and trimming were determined from the DNA. The table for this sample lists about 270,000 clones; roughly 84% of them were counted only once. Of the sample, roughly 3% falls within the top ten clones.

Whole blood was collected in K2EDTA tubes by collaborating institutions according to the institutions' own protocols. For TCRbeta analysis, collaborators shipped samples as frozen whole blood, isolated PBMCs, or DNA extracted from either of those sample types. General study outcomes and caveats: The quantity of clinical and demographic metadata differed by source and by participant and was supplied without curation.

Rearrangement joined TRBV3-1 (or the pseudogene TRBV3-2) to TRBJ2-7; TRBD2 lines up with 9 middle nucleotides. This clonotype was obtained from a woman under 30 with acute or convalescent COVID-19. The specimen sequenced was peripheral blood. The nucleotides read TGTGCCAGCAGCCAAGTGACTAGCGGCGAGCAGTACTTC. This codes for CASSQVTSGEQYF.